Below are 21 T cell receptor beta chains sequenced from a single sample in a study of blood T cell repertoires in COVID-19. This table comes from immunoSEQ multiplex PCR, and its TCRdb copy is limited to in-frame clones, with some not included. The sample yields approximately 130,000 clones, 87% seen once. The specimen sequenced was peripheral blood. These receptors all come from a man aged 45-65 years with active COVID-19.

The rearrangement uses TRBV10-1 and TRBJ1-6, with 7 bases fitting TRBD1. Germline values: CDR1 WNHNN, CDR2 SYGVQD (reference sequence). The junction had 8 bases not matched to a gene; V was cut back by 9 bases and J by 9 bases. The CDR3 is 13 residues long. CDR3 sequence reads: CARPQGLGSPLHF. For the CDR3, the DNA is TGCGCCAGGCCACAGGGGTTGGGTTCACCCCTCCACTTT.

There are a few counts of this clone. The genes are TRBV7-3 and TRBJ2-2; D call uncertain. Germline V gene sequence: CDR1 SGHTA, CDR2 FQGTGA. V was shortened by 6 bases and J by 6 bases, with 17 bases between the two germline ends. This CDR3 comprises 15 residues. DNA of the CDR3: TGTGCCAGCAGTCAGGTCCCTACCCTTTCCGGGGAGCTGTTTTTT. This codes for CASSQVPTLSGELFF.

The CDR3 region is CASRPGRDVNEQFF. CDR3 nucleotides: TGTGCCAGCAGACCCGGGAGGGACGTGAATGAGCAGTTCTTC. The rearrangement uses TRBV11-1 and TRBJ2-1, with 8 bases matching TRBD2. The CDR3 is made up of 14 amino acids. J lost 7 bases, V lost 6 bases, and 8 bases had no gene match. Germline CDR1 is SGHAT and CDR2 is FQDESV (reference sequence).

The rearrangement links TRBV18 to TRBJ1-6; 9 positions match TRBD1. Per germline, CDR1 KGHSH and CDR2 LQKENI. V lost 4 bases to trimming and J lost 10 bases; unmatched junction nucleotides: 5. The CDR3 spans 14 residues. CDR3: CASSRGQGDSPLHF. The CDR3 coding sequence is TGTGCCAGCTCACGGGGACAGGGCGACTCACCCCTCCACTTT.

The chain couples TRBV4-1 to TRBJ1-4, with D maybe TRBD1 (5 bases). The CDR3 totals 17 residues. CDR1 MGHRA and CDR2 YSYEKL come from the germline V gene. With 1 base removed from V and 10 bases from J, the gap between germline ends came to 22 bases. As DNA, the CDR3 is TGCGCCAGCAGCCAAGTGACCGGGGCGGGAGGCCCCTTAAAACTGTTTTTT. Its protein product is CASSQVTGAGGPLKLFF.

This clone was recorded only once. The rearrangement uses TRBV4-2 and TRBJ2-1, with 11 positions matching TRBD2. The CDR3 spans 19 residues. V shed 4 bases and J 2 bases; nucleotides not matched to a gene: 13. Germline V lookup: CDR1 LGHNA, CDR2 YNFKEQ. For the CDR3, the DNA is TGTGCCAGCAGCCGGGTGGGGAGGGGGACTAGCGGCCCCTACAATGAGCAGTTCTTC. This gives the protein CASSRVGRGTSGPYNEQFF.

For the CDR3, the DNA is TGTGCCAGTAACAGGGCCTCTGGAAACACCATATATTTT. It encodes CASNRASGNTIYF. This rearrangement joins TRBV19 to TRBJ1-3; maybe TRBD1 (6 bases). Germline CDR1 reads LNHDA; CDR2 reads SQIVND (reference sequence). Trimming pared 7 bases from V and 0 bases from J, leaving 7 bases between. CDR3 length: 13 residues.

This clone was seen a single time. This chain connects TRBV27 to TRBJ1-1; D might be TRBD1 (5 bases). V lost 5 bases and J lost 4, with 11 bases in between. The CDR3 runs 13 residues. Germline-derived CDR1 and CDR2 are MNHEY and SMNVEV (reference sequence). The CDR3 DNA follows: TGTGCCAGCAGTCCAGCGGGGCCCACTGAAGCTTTCTTT. Amino acid sequence: CASSPAGPTEAFF.

This clone has only a few counts. The chain uses TRBV15 and TRBJ2-7; maybe TRBD1 (5 bases). The V gene lost 5 bases and the J gene lost 10 bases, with 27 bases spanning the gap. The CDR3 contains 16 residues. Looked up from germline, CDR1 is LNHNV and CDR2 is YYDKDF (reference sequence). The DNA of the CDR3 is TGTGCCACCAGCGACCGGTTGACAGCCTCGGTGCTGAAACAGTACTTC. The encoded protein is CATSDRLTASVLKQYF. Drawing the rest from reference TRBV15 and TRBJ2-7, the complete variable domain is DAMVIQNPRYQVTQFGKPVTLSCSQTLNHNVMYWYQQKSSQAPKLLFHYYDKDFNNEADTPDNFQSRRPNTSFCFLDIRSPGLGDTAMYLCATSDRLTASVLKQYFGPGTRLTVT.

The rearrangement joins TRBV30 to TRBJ1-4; tentatively, D is TRBD1 (6 bases). Trimming removed 7 bases from V and 3 bases from J, with 21 bases in between. The germline gives CDR1 GTSNPN, CDR2 SVGIG (reference sequence). CDR3 size: 16 residues. The CDR3 DNA follows: TGTGCCTCGAGGGCGGCAGGGGTTAGAGCTAATGAAAAACTGTTTTTT. Protein: CASRAAGVRANEKLFF.

CDR3 loop: CASSEGAPTAPDTQYF. The CDR3, as DNA: TGTGCCAGCAGTGAAGGGGCCCCGACGGCACCAGATACGCAGTATTTT. The chain recombines TRBV6-1 with TRBJ2-3; D is uncertain. Germline CDR1 and CDR2: MNHNS and SASEGT. The CDR3 is made up of 16 amino acids. V was clipped by 1 base and J by 4 bases, with 15 bases between them.

The V gene is TRBV7-3, the J gene TRBJ1-2; 9 bases match TRBD1. This CDR3 spans 14 amino acids. The trim removed 5 bases at V and 4 bases at J, leaving 5 bases unmatched. Germline V CDR1 and CDR2: SGHTA, FQGTGA. CDR3 amino acids: CASSQTGQGYGYTF. Here the CDR3 DNA reads TGTGCCAGCAGCCAAACGGGACAGGGCTATGGCTACACCTTC.

The chain uses TRBV4-1 and TRBJ2-5, with D possibly matching TRBD1 (5 bases). The V gene lost 4 bases and the J gene lost 5 bases, with 14 bases spanning the gap. The CDR3 sequence is 14 residues long. Germline CDR1 and CDR2: MGHRA and YSYEKL. The CDR3 nucleotides read TGCGCCAGCAGCCCTTGGGCAGGGTCTGAGACCCAGTACTTC. As protein: CASSPWAGSETQYF.

The chain is built from TRBV5-1 and TRBJ2-2; D ambiguous. CDR1 is SGHRS, CDR2 YFSETQ, per germline. The CDR3 loop spans 15 amino acids. With 0 bases removed from V and 1 base from J, the gap between germline ends came to 7 bases. CDR3 sequence reads: CASSLGSLNTGELFF. In DNA form, the CDR3 reads TGCGCCAGCAGCTTGGGATCACTGAACACCGGGGAGCTGTTTTTT.

This chain uses TRBV18 with TRBJ2-7; 8 bases line up with TRBD2. CDR3 size: 16 residues. Trimming cost V 3 bases and J 4 bases; bases outside gene matches: 11. The V gene's germline CDR1 is KGHSH and CDR2 LQKENI. CDR3 in DNA: TGTGCCAGCTCACCCTCGACCGGGACTAGATGGTACGAGCAGTACTTC. This codes for CASSPSTGTRWYEQYF.

In its sample, this clone was seen many times. The chain is built from TRBV2 and TRBJ2-2, with 8 bases lining up with TRBD2. Germline CDR1 SNHLY, CDR2 FYNNEI. Trimming at V came to 5 bases and at J to 2 bases, leaving 7 bases not matched to a gene. This CDR3 has 16 amino acids. The CDR3: CASSIRAGGNTGELFF. The CDR3 bases are TGTGCCAGCAGTATCCGTGCGGGGGGAAACACCGGGGAGCTGTTTTTT.

The chain links TRBV18 to TRBJ2-1; D is possibly TRBD1 (5 bases). CDR3 size: 13 residues. V lost 3 bases and J 5 bases, leaving 8 bases between the germline ends. Per germline, CDR1 KGHSH and CDR2 LQKENI. This CDR3 is CASSPGPNNEQFF. CDR3 bases: TGTGCCAGCTCACCGGGGCCGAACAATGAGCAGTTCTTC.

The V and J genes are TRBV15 and TRBJ2-7; the match to TRBD1 covers 7 bases. V was pared by 4 bases and J by 1 base, with 7 bases of the junction left unmatched. This CDR3 spans 15 amino acids. Germline CDR1 and CDR2: LNHNV and YYDKDF (reference sequence). The CDR3: CATSNGQVLSYEQYF. The CDR3 coding sequence is TGTGCCACCAGCAACGGACAGGTCCTGTCCTACGAGCAGTACTTC.

This chain connects TRBV6-6 to TRBJ1-3; tentatively, D is TRBD1 (6 bases). Trimming shortened V by 4 bases and J by 1 base, and 11 bases separated the two germline ends. The CDR3 sequence is 15 residues long. The germline V gene encodes CDR1 MNHNY and CDR2 SVGAGI (reference sequence). DNA for the CDR3: TGTGCCAGCAGTTCCCTGGGGGCGTCTGGAAACACCATATATTTT. Translated: CASSSLGASGNTIYF.

The rearrangement joins TRBV7-6 to TRBJ2-2; 8 positions agree with TRBD1. V dropped 5 bases and J dropped 5; count of bases not matched to a gene: 7. CDR3 length: 15 amino acids. Germline V gene sequence: CDR1 SGHVS, CDR2 FNYEAQ. In nucleotides, the CDR3 is TGTGCCAGCAGCCTCGGACAGGGAGGAACCGGGGAGCTGTTTTTT. Translating gives CASSLGQGGTGELFF.

The chain employs TRBV6-1 and TRBJ1-2, with TRBD1 matching 12 bases. The germline V gene has CDR1 MNHNS and CDR2 SASEGT. There are 16 residues in the CDR3. After removal of 4 bases from V and 4 bases from J, the junction contained 7 bases not matched to a gene. In nucleotides, the CDR3 is TGTGCCAGCAGTGCGGGACAGGGGGCCTTAAGCTATGGCTACACCTTC. This codes for CASSAGQGALSYGYTF.